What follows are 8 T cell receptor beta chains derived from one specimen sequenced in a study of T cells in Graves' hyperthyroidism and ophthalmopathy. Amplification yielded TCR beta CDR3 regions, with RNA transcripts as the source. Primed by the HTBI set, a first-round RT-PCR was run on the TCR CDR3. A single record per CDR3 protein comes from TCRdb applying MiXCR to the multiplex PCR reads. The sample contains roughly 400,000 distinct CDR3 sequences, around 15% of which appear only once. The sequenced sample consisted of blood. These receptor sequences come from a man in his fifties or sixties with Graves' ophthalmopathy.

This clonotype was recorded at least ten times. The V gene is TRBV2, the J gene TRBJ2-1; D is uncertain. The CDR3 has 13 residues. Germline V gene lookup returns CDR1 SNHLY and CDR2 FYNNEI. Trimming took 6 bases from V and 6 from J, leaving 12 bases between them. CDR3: CASRLGVGNEQFF. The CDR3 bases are TGTGCCAGCAGATTGGGTGTAGGCAATGAGCAGTTCTTC.

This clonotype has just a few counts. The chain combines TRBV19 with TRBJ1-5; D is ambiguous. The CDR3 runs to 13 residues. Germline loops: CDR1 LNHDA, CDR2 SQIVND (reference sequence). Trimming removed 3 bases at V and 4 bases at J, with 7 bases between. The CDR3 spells CASSIITNQPQHF. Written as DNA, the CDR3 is TGTGCCAGTAGTATTATTACAAATCAGCCCCAGCATTTT.

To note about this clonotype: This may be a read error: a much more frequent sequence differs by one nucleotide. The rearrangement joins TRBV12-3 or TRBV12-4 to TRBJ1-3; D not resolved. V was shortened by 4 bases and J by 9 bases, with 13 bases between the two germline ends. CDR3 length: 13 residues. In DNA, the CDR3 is TGTGCCAGCAGTTCTCACGGGGAAAGCACCATATATTTT. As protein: CASSSHGESTIYF.

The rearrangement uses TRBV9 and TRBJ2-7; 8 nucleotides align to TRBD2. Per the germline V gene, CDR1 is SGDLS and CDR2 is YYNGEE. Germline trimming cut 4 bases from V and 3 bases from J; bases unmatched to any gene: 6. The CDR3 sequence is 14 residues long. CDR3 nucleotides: TGTGCCAGCAGCTCGGGACTAGTCGGCTACGAGCAGTACTTC. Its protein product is CASSSGLVGYEQYF. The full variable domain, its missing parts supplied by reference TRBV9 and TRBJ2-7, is DSGVTQTPKHLITATGQRVTLRCSPRSGDLSVYWYQQSLDQGLQFLIQYYNGEERAKGNILERFSAQQFPDLHSELNLSSLELGDSALYFCASSSGLVGYEQYFGPGTRLTVT.

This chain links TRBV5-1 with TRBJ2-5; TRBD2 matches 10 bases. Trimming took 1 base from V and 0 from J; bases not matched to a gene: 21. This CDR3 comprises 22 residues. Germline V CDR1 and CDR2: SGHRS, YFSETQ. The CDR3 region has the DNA TGCGCCAGCAGCTTGAAAATGAGGACAATGTCCTGGACTAGCGGTAACCAAGAGACCCAGTACTTC. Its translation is CASSLKMRTMSWTSGNQETQYF.

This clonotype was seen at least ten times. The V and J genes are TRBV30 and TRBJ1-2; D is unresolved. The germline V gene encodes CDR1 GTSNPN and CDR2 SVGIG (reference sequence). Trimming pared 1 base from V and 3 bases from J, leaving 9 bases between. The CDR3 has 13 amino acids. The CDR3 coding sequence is TGTGCCTGGAGTGAACGGACCGACTATGGCTACACCTTC. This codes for CAWSERTDYGYTF.

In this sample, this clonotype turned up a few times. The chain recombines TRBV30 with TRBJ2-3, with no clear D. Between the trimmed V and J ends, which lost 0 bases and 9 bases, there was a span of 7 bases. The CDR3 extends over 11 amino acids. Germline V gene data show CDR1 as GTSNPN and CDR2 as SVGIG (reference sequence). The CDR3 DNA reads TGTGCCTGGAGTGTGGTCGTAACGCAGTATTTT. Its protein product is CAWSVVVTQYF.

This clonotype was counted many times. The CDR3 protein is CASSPRMAQSSYNEQFF. In nucleotides, the CDR3 is TGTGCCAGCAGTCCTCGGATGGCCCAGAGCTCCTACAATGAGCAGTTCTTC. This chain uses TRBV12-3 or TRBV12-4 with TRBJ2-1; D is ambiguous. Trimming stripped 5 bases from V and 0 bases from J, with 17 bases between. The CDR3 is made up of 17 amino acids.